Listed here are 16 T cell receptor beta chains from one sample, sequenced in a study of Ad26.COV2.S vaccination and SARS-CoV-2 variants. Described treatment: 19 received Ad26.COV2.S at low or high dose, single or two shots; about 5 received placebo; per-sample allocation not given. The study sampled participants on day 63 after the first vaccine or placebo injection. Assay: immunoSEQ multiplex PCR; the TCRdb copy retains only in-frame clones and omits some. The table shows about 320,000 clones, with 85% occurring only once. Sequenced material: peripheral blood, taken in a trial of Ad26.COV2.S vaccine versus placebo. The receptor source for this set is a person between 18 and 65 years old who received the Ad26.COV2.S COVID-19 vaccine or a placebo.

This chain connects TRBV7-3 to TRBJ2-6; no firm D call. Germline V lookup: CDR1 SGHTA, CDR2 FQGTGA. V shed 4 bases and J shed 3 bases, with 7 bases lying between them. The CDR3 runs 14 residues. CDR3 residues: CASSWALGANVLTF. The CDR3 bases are TGTGCCAGCAGCTGGGCCCTTGGGGCCAACGTCCTGACTTTC.

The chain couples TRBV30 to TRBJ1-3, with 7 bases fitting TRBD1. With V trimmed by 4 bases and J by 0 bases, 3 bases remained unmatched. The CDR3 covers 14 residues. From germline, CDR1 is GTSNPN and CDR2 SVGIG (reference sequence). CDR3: CAWMGTDSGNTIYF. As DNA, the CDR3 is TGTGCCTGGATGGGGACAGACTCTGGAAACACCATATATTTT. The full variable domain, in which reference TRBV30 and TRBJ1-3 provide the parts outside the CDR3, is SQTIHQWPATLVQPVGSPLSLECTVEGTSNPNLYWYRQAAGRGLQLLFYSVGIGQISSEVPQNLSASRPQDRQFILSSKKLLLSDSGFYLCAWMGTDSGNTIYFGEGSWLTVV.

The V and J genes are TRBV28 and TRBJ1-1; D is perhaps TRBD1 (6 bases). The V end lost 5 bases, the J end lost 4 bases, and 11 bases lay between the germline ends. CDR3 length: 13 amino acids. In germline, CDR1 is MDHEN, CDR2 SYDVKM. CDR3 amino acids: CASSGGTSTEAFF. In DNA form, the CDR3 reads TGTGCCAGCAGTGGCGGGACAAGCACTGAAGCTTTCTTT.

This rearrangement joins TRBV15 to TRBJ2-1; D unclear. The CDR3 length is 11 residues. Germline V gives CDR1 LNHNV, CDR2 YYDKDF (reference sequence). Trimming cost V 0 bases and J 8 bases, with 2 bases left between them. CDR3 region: CATSRDYEQFF. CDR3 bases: TGTGCCACCAGCAGAGATTATGAGCAGTTCTTC. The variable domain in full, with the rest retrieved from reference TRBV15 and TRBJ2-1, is DAMVIQNPRYQVTQFGKPVTLSCSQTLNHNVMYWYQQKSSQAPKLLFHYYDKDFNNEADTPDNFQSRRPNTSFCFLDIRSPGLGDTAMYLCATSRDYEQFFGPGTRLTVL.

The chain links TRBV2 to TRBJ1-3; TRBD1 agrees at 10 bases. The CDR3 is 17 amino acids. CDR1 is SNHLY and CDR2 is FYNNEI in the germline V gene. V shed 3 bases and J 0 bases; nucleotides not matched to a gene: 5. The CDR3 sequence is CASSETGGTLSGNTIYF. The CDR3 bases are TGTGCCAGCAGTGAGACAGGGGGCACTCTCTCTGGAAACACCATATATTTT.

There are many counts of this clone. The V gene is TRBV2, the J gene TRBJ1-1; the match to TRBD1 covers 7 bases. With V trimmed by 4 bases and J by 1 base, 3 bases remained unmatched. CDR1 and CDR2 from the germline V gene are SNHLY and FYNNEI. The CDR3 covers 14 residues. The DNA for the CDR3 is TGTGCCAGCAGTGCTCAGGGGGAGAACACTGAAGCTTTCTTT. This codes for CASSAQGENTEAFF. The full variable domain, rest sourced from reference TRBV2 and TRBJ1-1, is EPEVTQTPSHQVTQMGQEVILRCVPISNHLYFYWYRQILGQKVEFLVSFYNNEISEKSEIFDDQFSVERPDGSNFTLKIRSTKLEDSAMYFCASSAQGENTEAFFGQGTRLTVV.

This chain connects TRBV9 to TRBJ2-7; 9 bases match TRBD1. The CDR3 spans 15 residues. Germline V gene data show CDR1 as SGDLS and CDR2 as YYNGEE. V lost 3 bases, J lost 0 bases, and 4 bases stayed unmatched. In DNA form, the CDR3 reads TGTGCCAGCAGCGAACAGGGGGCGAGCTCCTACGAGCAGTACTTC. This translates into CASSEQGASSYEQYF.

The CDR3 DNA sequence: TGTGCCAGCAGCTTAGGCCTGACTAGCGGTCCCACCGGGGAGCTGTTTTTT. This gives the protein CASSLGLTSGPTGELFF. The chain couples TRBV11-2 to TRBJ2-2; 9 nucleotides align to TRBD2. In germline, CDR1 is SGHAT, CDR2 FQNNGV. J gave up 4 bases and V 1 base, and 7 bases lay outside the gene matches. This CDR3 spans 17 amino acids.

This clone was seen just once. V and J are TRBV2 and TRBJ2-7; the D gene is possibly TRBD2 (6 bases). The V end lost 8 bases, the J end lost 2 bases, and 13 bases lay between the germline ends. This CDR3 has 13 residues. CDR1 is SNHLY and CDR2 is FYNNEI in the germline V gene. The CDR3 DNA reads TGTGCCAGCCGGGCGGGGAGCACCTACGAGCAGTACTTC. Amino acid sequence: CASRAGSTYEQYF.

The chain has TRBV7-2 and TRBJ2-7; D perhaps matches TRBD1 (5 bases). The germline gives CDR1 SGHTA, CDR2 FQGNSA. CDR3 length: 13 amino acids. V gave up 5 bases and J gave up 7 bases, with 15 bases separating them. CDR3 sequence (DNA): TGTGCCAGCAGCCTTCGACAGACCGGGGAGCAGTACTTC. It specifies CASSLRQTGEQYF.

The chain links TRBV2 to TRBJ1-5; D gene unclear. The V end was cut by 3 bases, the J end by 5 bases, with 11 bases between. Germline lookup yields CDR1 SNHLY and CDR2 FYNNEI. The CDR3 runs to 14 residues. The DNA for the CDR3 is TGTGCCAGCAGTGAGTGGTACAGCGATCAGCCCCAGCATTTT. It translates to CASSEWYSDQPQHF.

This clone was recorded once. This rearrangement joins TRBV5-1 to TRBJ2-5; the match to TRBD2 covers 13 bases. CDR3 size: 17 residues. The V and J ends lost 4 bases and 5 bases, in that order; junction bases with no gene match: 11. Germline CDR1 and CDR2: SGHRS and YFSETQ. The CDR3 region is CASSTQPGLAGEETQYF. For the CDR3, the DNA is TGCGCCAGCAGCACCCAGCCCGGACTAGCGGGGGAGGAGACCCAGTACTTC.

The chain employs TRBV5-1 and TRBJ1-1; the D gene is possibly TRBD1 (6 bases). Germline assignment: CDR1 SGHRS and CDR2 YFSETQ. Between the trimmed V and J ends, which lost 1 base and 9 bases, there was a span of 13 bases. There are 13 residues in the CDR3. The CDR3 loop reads CASSLTGKDKAFF. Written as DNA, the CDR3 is TGCGCCAGCAGCTTGACAGGGAAGGACAAAGCTTTCTTT.

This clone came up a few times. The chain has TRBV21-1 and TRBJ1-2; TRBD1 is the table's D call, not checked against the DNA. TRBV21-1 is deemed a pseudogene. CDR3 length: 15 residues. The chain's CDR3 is CASSARDRVPHGYTF. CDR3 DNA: TGTGCCAGCAGCGCCCGGGACAGGGTTCCTCATGGCTACACCTTC.

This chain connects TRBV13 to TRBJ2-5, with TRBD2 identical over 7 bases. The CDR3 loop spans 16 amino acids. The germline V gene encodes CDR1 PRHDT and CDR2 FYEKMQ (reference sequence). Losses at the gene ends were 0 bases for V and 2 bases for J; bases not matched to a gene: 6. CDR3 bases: TGTGCCAGCAGCTTAGGAGCGGGGTCTATTCAAGAGACCCAGTACTTC. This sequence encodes CASSLGAGSIQETQYF.

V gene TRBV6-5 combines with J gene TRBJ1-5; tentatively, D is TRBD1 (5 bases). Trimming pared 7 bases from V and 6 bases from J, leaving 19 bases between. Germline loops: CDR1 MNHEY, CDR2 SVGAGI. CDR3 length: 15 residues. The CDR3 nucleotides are TGTGCCAGCAAGAAAGCTCAGGGTGGAGGTCAGCCCCAGCATTTT. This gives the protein CASKKAQGGGQPQHF.